The sequence of this T cell receptor (beta chain) was determined in a study of blood T cell repertoires in COVID-19. Study-level background: The origin of the acute and convalescent COVID-19 samples was the United States, Italy and Spain. In each case, the material was cDNA or gDNA derived from T cells, B-cell-depleted T cells, or PBMCs.

The germline V and J ends were trimmed by 8 bases and 4 bases, with 23 bases remaining between them. Per germline, CDR1 SEHNR and CDR2 FQNEAQ (reference sequence). This CDR3 spans 16 amino acids. Only in-frame clones appear in the TCRdb table, and some are missing; sequencing was by immunoSEQ multiplex PCR. The sample lists 200,000 to 250,000 clones; approximately 80% were seen once. The receptor's source is a woman between 70 and 85 years old with acute or convalescent COVID-19. The chain joins TRBV7-9 to TRBJ1-1; D is possibly TRBD1 (5 bases). The source material was peripheral blood. In DNA, the CDR3 is TGTGCCAGCGAGACGGGGGTTGGGTCGTACGGCACTGAAGCTTTCTTT. This encodes CASETGVGSYGTEAFF.